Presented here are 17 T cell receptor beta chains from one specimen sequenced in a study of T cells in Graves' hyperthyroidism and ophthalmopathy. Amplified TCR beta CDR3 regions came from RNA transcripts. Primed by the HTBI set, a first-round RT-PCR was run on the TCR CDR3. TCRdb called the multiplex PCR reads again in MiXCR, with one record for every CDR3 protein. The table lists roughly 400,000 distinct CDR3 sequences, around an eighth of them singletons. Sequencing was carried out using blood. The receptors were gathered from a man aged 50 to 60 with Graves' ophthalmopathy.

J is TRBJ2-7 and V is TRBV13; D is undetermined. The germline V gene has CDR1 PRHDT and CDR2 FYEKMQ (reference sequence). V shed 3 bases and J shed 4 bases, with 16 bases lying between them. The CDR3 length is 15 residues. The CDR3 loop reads CASSFSVGRGYEQYF. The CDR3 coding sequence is TGTGCCAGCAGCTTCTCTGTGGGCAGAGGATACGAGCAGTACTTC.

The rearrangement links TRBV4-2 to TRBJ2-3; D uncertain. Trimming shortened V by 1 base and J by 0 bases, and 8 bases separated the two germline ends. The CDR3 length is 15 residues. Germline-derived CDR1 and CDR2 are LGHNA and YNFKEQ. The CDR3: CASSQVTASTDTQYF. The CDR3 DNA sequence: TGTGCCAGCAGCCAAGTGACGGCTAGCACAGATACGCAGTATTTT.

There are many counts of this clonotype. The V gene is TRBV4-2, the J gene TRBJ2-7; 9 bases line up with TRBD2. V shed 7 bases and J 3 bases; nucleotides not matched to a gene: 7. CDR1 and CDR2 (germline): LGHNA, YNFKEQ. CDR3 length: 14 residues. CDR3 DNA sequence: TGTGCCAGCACCGAGACTAGCGGTAGCTACGAGCAGTACTTC. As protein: CASTETSGSYEQYF.

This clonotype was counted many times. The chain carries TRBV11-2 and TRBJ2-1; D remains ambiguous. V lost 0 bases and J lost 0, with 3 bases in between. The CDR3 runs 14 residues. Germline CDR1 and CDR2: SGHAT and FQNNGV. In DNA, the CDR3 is TGTGCCAGCAGCTTAGAGCGCTCCTACAATGAGCAGTTCTTC. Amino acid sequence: CASSLERSYNEQFF.

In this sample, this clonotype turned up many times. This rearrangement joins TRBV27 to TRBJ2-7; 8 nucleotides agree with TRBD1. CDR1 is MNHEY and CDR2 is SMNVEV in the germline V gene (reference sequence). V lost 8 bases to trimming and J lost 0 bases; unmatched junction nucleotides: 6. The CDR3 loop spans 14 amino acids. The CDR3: CASGRDRTSYEQYF. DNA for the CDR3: TGTGCCAGCGGCAGGGACAGGACCTCCTACGAGCAGTACTTC.

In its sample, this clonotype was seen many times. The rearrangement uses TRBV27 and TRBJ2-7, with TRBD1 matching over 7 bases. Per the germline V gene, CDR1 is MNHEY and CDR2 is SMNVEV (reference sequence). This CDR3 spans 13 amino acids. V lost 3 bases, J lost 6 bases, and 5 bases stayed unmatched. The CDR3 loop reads CASSFPGGGEQYF. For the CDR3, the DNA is TGTGCCAGCAGTTTCCCAGGGGGTGGCGAGCAGTACTTC.

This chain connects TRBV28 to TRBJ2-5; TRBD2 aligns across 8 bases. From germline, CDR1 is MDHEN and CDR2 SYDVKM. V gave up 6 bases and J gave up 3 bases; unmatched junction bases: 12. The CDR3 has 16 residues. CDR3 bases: TGTGCCAGCAGGGGGGGCGGACTAGCCCTAGAAGAGACCCAGTACTTC. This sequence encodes CASRGGGLALEETQYF. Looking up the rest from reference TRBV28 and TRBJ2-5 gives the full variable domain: DVKVTQSSRYLVKRTGEKVFLECVQDMDHENMFWYRQDPGLGLRLIYFSYDVKMKEKGDIPEGYSVSREKKERFSLILESASTNQTSMYLCASRGGGLALEETQYFGPGTRLLVL.

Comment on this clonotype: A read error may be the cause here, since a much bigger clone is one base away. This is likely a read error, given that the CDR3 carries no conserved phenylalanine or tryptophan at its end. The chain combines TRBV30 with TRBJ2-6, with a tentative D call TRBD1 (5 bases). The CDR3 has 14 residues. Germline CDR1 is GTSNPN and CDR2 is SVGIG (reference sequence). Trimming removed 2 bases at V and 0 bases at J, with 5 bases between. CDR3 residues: CAWSQGSGANVLTL. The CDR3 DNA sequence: TGTGCCTGGAGTCAGGGCTCTGGGGCCAACGTCCTGACTCTC.

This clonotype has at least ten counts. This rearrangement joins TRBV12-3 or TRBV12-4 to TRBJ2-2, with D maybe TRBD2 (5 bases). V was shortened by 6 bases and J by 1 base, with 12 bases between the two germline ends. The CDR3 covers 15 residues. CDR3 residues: CASSLAGRNTGELFF. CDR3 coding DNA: TGTGCCAGCAGCCTCGCGGGCCGGAACACCGGGGAGCTGTTTTTT.

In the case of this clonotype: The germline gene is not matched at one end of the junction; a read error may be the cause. The CDR3 loop reads CASRAQGKGPLGWNF. The CDR3 DNA is TGTGCCAGCAGAGCACAAGGGAAGGGACCCCTTGGTTGGAACTTC. V is TRBV6-1 and J is TRBJ2-5; D tentatively reads TRBD1 or TRBD2 (5 bases each). The CDR3 has 15 residues. The germline gives CDR1 MNHNS, CDR2 SASEGT.

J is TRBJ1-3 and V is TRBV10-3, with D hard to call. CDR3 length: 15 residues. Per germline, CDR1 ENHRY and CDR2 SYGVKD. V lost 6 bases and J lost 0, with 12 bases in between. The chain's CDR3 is CAIRDLGVSGNTIYF. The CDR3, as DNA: TGTGCCATCAGGGACCTCGGAGTCTCTGGAAACACCATATATTTT.

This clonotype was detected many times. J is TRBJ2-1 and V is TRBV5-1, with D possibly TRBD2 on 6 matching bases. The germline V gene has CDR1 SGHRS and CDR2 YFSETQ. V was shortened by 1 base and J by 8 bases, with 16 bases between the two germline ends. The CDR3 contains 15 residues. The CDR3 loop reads CASSLWRELGDEQFF. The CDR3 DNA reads TGCGCCAGCAGCTTGTGGCGGGAATTGGGGGATGAGCAGTTCTTC. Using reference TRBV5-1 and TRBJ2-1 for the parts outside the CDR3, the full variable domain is KAGVTQTPRYLIKTRGQQVTLSCSPISGHRSVSWYQQTPGQGLQFLFEYFSETQRNKGNFPGRFSGRQFSNSRSEMNVSTLELGDSALYLCASSLWRELGDEQFFGPGTRLTVL.

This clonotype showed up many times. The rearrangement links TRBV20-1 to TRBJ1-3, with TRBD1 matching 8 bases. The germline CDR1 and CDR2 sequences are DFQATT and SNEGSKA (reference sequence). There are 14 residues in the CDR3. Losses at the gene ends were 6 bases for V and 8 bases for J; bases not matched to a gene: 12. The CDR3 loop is CSAPGQGQADTIYF. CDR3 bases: TGCAGTGCCCCCGGACAGGGTCAAGCGGACACCATATATTTT.

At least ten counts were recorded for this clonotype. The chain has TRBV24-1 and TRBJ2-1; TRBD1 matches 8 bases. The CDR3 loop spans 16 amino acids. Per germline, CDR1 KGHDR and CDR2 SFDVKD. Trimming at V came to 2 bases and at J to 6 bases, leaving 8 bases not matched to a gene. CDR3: CATSDSGTGSGNEQFF. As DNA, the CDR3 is TGTGCCACCAGTGATTCGGGGACAGGATCGGGCAATGAGCAGTTCTTC.

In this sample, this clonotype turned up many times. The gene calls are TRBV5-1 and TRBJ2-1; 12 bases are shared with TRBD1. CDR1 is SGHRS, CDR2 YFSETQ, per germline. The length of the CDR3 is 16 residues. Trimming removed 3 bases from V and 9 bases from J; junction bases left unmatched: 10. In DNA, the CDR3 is TGCGCCAGCAGCTGGGGGGGACAGGGGGCTATAGGTGAGCAGTTCTTC. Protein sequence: CASSWGGQGAIGEQFF.

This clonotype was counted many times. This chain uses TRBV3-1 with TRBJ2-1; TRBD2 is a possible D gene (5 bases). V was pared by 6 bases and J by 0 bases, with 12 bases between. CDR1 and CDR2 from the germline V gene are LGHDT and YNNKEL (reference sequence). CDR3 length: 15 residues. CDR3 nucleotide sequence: TGTGCCAGCAGTAGGACGGGGAGCTCCTACAATGAGCAGTTCTTC. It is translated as CASSRTGSSYNEQFF.

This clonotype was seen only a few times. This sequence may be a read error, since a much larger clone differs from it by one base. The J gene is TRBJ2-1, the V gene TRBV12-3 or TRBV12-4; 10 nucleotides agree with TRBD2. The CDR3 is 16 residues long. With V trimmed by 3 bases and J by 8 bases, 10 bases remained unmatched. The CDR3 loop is CASSFLPSGSLDEQFF. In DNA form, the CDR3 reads TGTGCCAGCAGTTTCTTGCCTAGCGGGAGCTTGGATGAGCAGTTCTTC.